These T cell receptor beta chains were read from a single sample in a study of cytomegalovirus exposure and HLA in healthy donors. Assay used: immunoSEQ multiplex PCR; TCRdb lists only in-frame clones, some missing. The data show 63,000 or so clones, just under 80% seen once. Sequencing was performed on PBMCs. All receptors derive from a woman aged 25 to 39 in good health and CMV-seronegative. The CDR3 runs from the conserved cysteine through the conserved F or W. The D gene is left open where the match is weak. Not every row has a clone size; where given, it reads once, few, many or a size class.

j_gene	v_gene	d_gene	abundance	CDR3aa	CDR3nt
TRBJ1-1	TRBV7-3	TRBD1	-	CASSPGPDRRSEAFF	TGTGCCAGCAGCCCTGGGCCGGACAGGCGATCTGAAGCTTTCTTT
TRBJ1-3	TRBV6-1	TRBD1	-	CASSIGTASNTIYF	TGTGCCAGCAGTATCGGGACAGCCTCAAACACCATATATTTT
TRBJ2-1	TRBV4-2	TRBD2	-	CASSHREGRTISGGASYNEQFF	TGTGCCAGCAGCCATAGGGAGGGGCGCACCATAAGCGGGGGGGCATCCTACAATGAGCAGTTCTTC
TRBJ2-1	TRBV7-6	TRBD2	-	CASSLVASGGLYSYNEQFF	TGTGCCAGCAGCTTGGTGGCTAGCGGGGGCCTATACTCCTACAATGAGCAGTTCTTC
TRBJ1-1	TRBV30	-	-	CAWNGVKGSAFF	TGTGCCTGGAACGGGGTTAAAGGGTCAGCTTTCTTT
TRBJ2-5	TRBV29-1	TRBD2	-	CSGGRAQETQYF	TGCAGCGGGGGGAGGGCTCAAGAGACCCAGTACTTC
TRBJ1-1	TRBV6-1	-	-	CASSASPGGQLTEAFF	TGTGCCAGCAGTGCGTCCCCCGGTGGACAGCTCACTGAAGCTTTCTTT
TRBJ1-5	TRBV6-5	-	-	CASSGGGNQPQHF	TGTGCCAGCAGTGGAGGAGGCAATCAGCCCCAGCATTTT
TRBJ1-2	TRBV6-5	TRBD1	-	CASRGQGPGGYTF	TGTGCCAGCAGAGGACAGGGACCGGGCGGCTACACCTTC
TRBJ1-5	TRBV2	-	-	CASSDPDQPQHF	TGTGCCAGCAGTGATCCCGATCAGCCCCAGCATTTT
TRBJ1-6	TRBV7-9	-	-	CASSFPGPNSPLHF	TGTGCCAGCAGCTTCCCAGGCCCTAATTCACCCCTCCACTTT
TRBJ2-2	TRBV11-3	TRBD2	-	CASSSRGGGGELFF	TGTGCCAGCAGCTCGCGGGGGGGAGGCGGGGAGCTGTTTTTT
TRBJ1-3	TRBV6-1	TRBD1	-	CASSSTGTGRNTIYF	TGTGCCAGCAGTTCGACCGGGACAGGAAGAAACACCATATATTTT
TRBJ2-2	TRBV6-4	-	few	CASSAGLDTGELFF	TGTGCCAGCAGTGCTGGGCTTGATACCGGGGAGCTGTTTTTT
TRBJ2-7	TRBV29-1	-	-	CSVRISGYEQYF	TGCAGCGTCCGAATATCGGGTTACGAGCAGTACTTC
TRBJ1-1	TRBV2	-	-	CASSDVSSWRNTEAFF	TGTGCCAGCAGTGATGTAAGTAGTTGGAGGAACACTGAAGCTTTCTTT
TRBJ2-5	TRBV9	-	-	CASGPQETQYF	TGTGCCAGCGGGCCTCAGGAGACCCAGTACTTC
TRBJ2-7	TRBV2	-	-	CASSEQVPHYEQYF	TGTGCCAGCAGTGAACAGGTGCCGCACTACGAGCAGTACTTC
TRBJ2-7	TRBV11-1	-	-	CASSLLAVTYEQYF	TGTGCCAGCAGCTTATTGGCAGTTACCTACGAGCAGTACTTC
TRBJ2-5	TRBV10-3	TRBD2	few	CAISELAGVPVETQYF	TGTGCCATCAGCGAACTAGCGGGGGTGCCGGTGGAGACCCAGTACTTC
TRBJ2-1	TRBV18	TRBD2	once	CASSPPGGGRQFF	TGTGCCAGCTCACCGCCCGGGGGAGGGAGGCAGTTCTTC
TRBJ1-4	TRBV6-5	-	few	CASSYSRQEGKLFF	TGTGCCAGCAGTTACTCCCGACAGGAAGGAAAACTGTTTTTT
TRBJ1-1	TRBV10-2	-	-	CASSRWDTSNTEAFF	TGCGCCAGCAGCCGCTGGGACACTTCGAACACTGAAGCTTTCTTT
TRBJ1-1	TRBV2	TRBD1	once	CASRPTGVTEAFF	TGTGCCAGCAGGCCCACAGGGGTTACTGAAGCTTTCTTT
TRBJ2-1	TRBV5-1	-	-	CASSLVGVDEQFF	TGCGCCAGCAGCTTGGTAGGGGTGGACGAGCAGTTCTTC
TRBJ1-2	TRBV6-1	TRBD1	once	CASSGSGGWYGYTF	TGTGCCAGCAGTGGATCAGGGGGATGGTATGGCTACACCTTC
TRBJ1-2	TRBV7-4	-	once	CASSLRSADNYGYTF	TGTGCCAGCAGCTTAAGGTCGGCGGATAACTATGGCTACACCTTC
TRBJ1-2	TRBV18	-	once	CASSPGVPLDGYTF	TGTGCCAGCTCACCCGGGGTCCCTTTGGATGGCTACACCTTC
TRBJ1-4	TRBV11-2	-	-	CASSPQGSEKLFF	TGTGCCAGCAGCCCCCAGGGGAGTGAAAAACTGTTTTTT
TRBJ2-5	TRBV18	-	-	CASSPPQGRETQYF	TGTGCCAGCTCACCCCCCCAGGGGCGGGAGACCCAGTACTTC
TRBJ2-1	TRBV30	TRBD2	once	CACTTSGGYNEQFF	TGTGCCTGTACGACTAGCGGGGGATACAATGAGCAGTTCTTC
TRBJ2-5	TRBV19	-	-	CASRGLQETQYF	TGTGCCAGTAGGGGCCTCCAAGAGACCCAGTACTTC
TRBJ2-5	TRBV6-5	-	-	CASNTGETQYF	TGTGCCAGCAATACAGGGGAGACCCAGTACTTC
TRBJ1-5	TRBV7-2	-	once	CASSSDSLSNQPQHF	TGTGCCAGCAGCTCGGACAGCCTTAGCAATCAGCCCCAGCATTTT
TRBJ1-5	TRBV2	TRBD1	few	CASSGQGVPNQPQHF	TGTGCCAGCAGCGGACAGGGGGTACCCAATCAGCCCCAGCATTTT
TRBJ1-1	TRBV29-1	-	-	CSVEDQAGGTEAFF	TGCAGCGTTGAAGATCAAGCGGGTGGGACTGAAGCTTTCTTT
TRBJ1-2	TRBV6-5	-	-	CASRVGQSDNYGYTF	TGTGCCAGCAGGGTCGGACAGTCTGATAACTATGGCTACACCTTC
TRBJ1-6	TRBV14	-	-	CASSQVVGVLNSPLHF	TGTGCCAGCAGCCAAGTGGTGGGAGTTTTGAATTCACCCCTCCACTTT
TRBJ1-6	TRBV4-1	-	-	CASSQAVGRRHF	TGCGCCAGCAGCCAAGCTGTCGGGAGACGCCACTTT
TRBJ1-5	TRBV7-8	TRBD1	-	CASSSGQYSNQPQHF	TGTGCCAGCAGCTCGGGACAGTATAGCAATCAGCCCCAGCATTTT
TRBJ2-7	TRBV7-2	TRBD1	-	CASSSGTGTHEQYF	TGTGCCAGCAGCTCTGGGACAGGGACCCACGAGCAGTACTTC
TRBJ2-1	TRBV5-1	-	-	CASSYVDEQFF	TGCGCCAGCAGTTATGTCGATGAGCAGTTCTTC